A selection of T cell receptor beta chains follows, all from one sample in a study of cytomegalovirus exposure and HLA in healthy donors. The data were produced by immunoSEQ multiplex PCR, yet TCRdb's version contains in-frame clones alone and is incomplete. This sample yields 100,000 to 150,000 clones, of which about three quarters are seen a single time; roughly 1.5% belongs to the top ten. Source material: PBMCs. These receptors originate from a young woman in good health and CMV-seronegative. The CDR3 runs from the conserved cysteine through the conserved F or W. The D gene is left open where the match is weak. Clone size is shown for a subset of rows, as once, few, many or a class of expanded clone.

d_call,clone_size,v_call,j_call,cdr3_aa,cdr3_nt
TRBD2,NA,TRBV5-1,TRBJ2-3,CASSWGAGVTDTQYF,TGCGCCAGCAGCTGGGGCGCGGGGGTCACAGATACGCAGTATTTT
TRBD1,NA,TRBV6-1,TRBJ2-1,CASGRQGATDNEQFF,TGTGCCAGCGGACGACAGGGGGCTACAGACAATGAGCAGTTCTTC
NA,few,TRBV5-6,TRBJ1-1,CASSFEEEMNTEAFF,TGTGCCAGCAGCTTCGAAGAGGAAATGAACACTGAAGCTTTCTTT
NA,NA,TRBV7-8,TRBJ2-5,CASSSGADQETQYF,TGTGCCAGCAGTAGCGGAGCCGACCAAGAGACCCAGTACTTC
TRBD2,NA,TRBV7-2,TRBJ2-7,CASSLRVAAGGGYEQYF,TGTGCCAGCAGCTTAAGAGTGGCAGCGGGAGGGGGCTACGAGCAGTACTTC
TRBD1,few,TRBV6-5,TRBJ1-1,CASSYLQGSTEAFF,TGTGCCAGCAGTTATCTACAGGGGAGCACTGAAGCTTTCTTT
TRBD2,NA,TRBV7-6,TRBJ2-1,CASSLKSGTSGKPPYNEQFF,TGTGCCAGCAGCTTAAAGTCGGGGACTAGCGGAAAGCCTCCCTACAATGAGCAGTTCTTC
NA,NA,TRBV10-1,TRBJ2-1,CVSSEPRCGLSYNEQFF,TGCGTCAGCAGTGAGCCCCGCTGTGGGCTTTCCTACAATGAGCAGTTCTTC
NA,NA,TRBV5-1,TRBJ2-4,CASSPGQRGNIQYF,TGCGCCAGCAGCCCGGGCCAAAGAGGGAACATTCAGTACTTC
NA,NA,TRBV6-5,TRBJ1-5,CASTQQRGNQPQHF,TGTGCCAGCACCCAGCAGCGGGGCAATCAGCCCCAGCATTTT
NA,NA,TRBV29-1,TRBJ1-2,CSALTATLYGYTF,TGCAGCGCGTTGACAGCCACCCTCTATGGCTACACCTTC
NA,NA,TRBV7-9,TRBJ1-2,CASSEGGGFNGYTF,TGTGCCAGCAGCGAAGGAGGAGGGTTTAATGGCTACACCTTC
NA,few,TRBV5-1,TRBJ1-1,CASSLVPGGNTEAFF,TGCGCCAGCAGCTTGGTACCCGGGGGTAACACTGAAGCTTTCTTT
NA,NA,TRBV5-4,TRBJ1-1,CASSLTGLMNTEAFF,TGTGCCAGCAGCTTAACAGGGCTCATGAACACTGAAGCTTTCTTT
NA,once,TRBV9,TRBJ1-4,CASSVGGSTNEKLFF,TGTGCCAGCAGCGTAGGAGGATCGACTAATGAAAAACTGTTTTTT
TRBD2,few,TRBV5-6,TRBJ2-1,CASSPLAGTYNEQFF,TGTGCCAGCAGTCCACTAGCGGGAACCTACAATGAGCAGTTCTTC
NA,NA,TRBV7-9,TRBJ1-3,CASSLESSGNTIYF,TGTGCCAGCAGCTTAGAGAGCTCTGGAAACACCATATATTTT
NA,NA,TRBV30,TRBJ2-7,CAWSRGLQTYEQYF,TGTGCCTGGAGTAGGGGACTTCAAACCTACGAGCAGTACTTC
TRBD2,NA,TRBV7-9,TRBJ2-1,CASSRKLAGVENEQFF,TGTGCCAGCAGCCGGAAACTAGCGGGAGTTGAAAATGAGCAGTTCTTC
NA,NA,TRBV4-1,TRBJ2-7,CASSHDAGGSYEQYF,TGCGCCAGCAGCCACGACGCCGGGGGCTCCTACGAGCAGTACTTC
TRBD1,NA,TRBV7-2,TRBJ1-2,CASSLGQGISYGYTF,TGTGCCAGCAGCCTGGGACAGGGGATCAGCTATGGCTACACCTTC
NA,NA,TRBV14,TRBJ2-7,CASSPGRDPTYEQYF,TGTGCCAGCAGCCCCGGCAGGGATCCCACCTACGAGCAGTACTTC
NA,NA,TRBV2,TRBJ1-4,CASTAPGHEKLFF,TGTGCCAGCACAGCGCCAGGGCACGAAAAACTGTTTTTT